This T cell receptor (beta chain) appears in the sequencing data of a study of OX40 agonist ivuxolimab in advanced cancers. The protocol was immunoSEQ multiplex PCR, while the TCRdb copy is restricted to in-frame clones and leaves out a portion. The sample consists of some 65,000 clones, roughly 85% of them appearing once. The CDR3 loop spans 14 amino acids. Germline assignment: CDR1 SEHNR and CDR2 FQNEAQ (reference sequence). The V segment lost 2 bases and the J segment 7 bases; nucleotides outside the gene matches: 5. V usage is TRBV7-9 and J usage is TRBJ2-1; 7 positions match TRBD2. The TCR originated in an adult with an advanced solid tumor such as melanoma, head and neck, liver or kidney cancer. The sample consisted of CD4+ or CD8+ T cells sorted from blood, taken in a trial of the OX40 agonist ivuxolimab. CDR3 residues: CASSLRLAMNEQFF. CDR3 sequence (DNA): TGTGCCAGCAGCTTAAGACTAGCAATGAATGAGCAGTTCTTC.